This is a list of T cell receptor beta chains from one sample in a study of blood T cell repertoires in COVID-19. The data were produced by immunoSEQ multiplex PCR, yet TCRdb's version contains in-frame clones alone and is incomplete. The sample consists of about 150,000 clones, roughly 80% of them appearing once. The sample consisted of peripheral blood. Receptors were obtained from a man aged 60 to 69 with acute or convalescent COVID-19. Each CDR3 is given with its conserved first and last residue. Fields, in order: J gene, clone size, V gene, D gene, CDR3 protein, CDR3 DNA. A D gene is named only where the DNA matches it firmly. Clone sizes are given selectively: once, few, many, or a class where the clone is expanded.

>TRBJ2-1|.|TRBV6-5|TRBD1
CASRDRDRGQNEQFF
TGTGCCAGCAGAGACCGGGACAGGGGGCAGAATGAGCAGTTCTTC
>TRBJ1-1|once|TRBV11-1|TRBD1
CASSAGQGLNTEAFF
TGTGCCAGCAGCGCCGGACAGGGTTTGAACACTGAAGCTTTCTTT
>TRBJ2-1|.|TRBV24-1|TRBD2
CATSETSGSSNEQFF
TGTGCCACCAGTGAAACTAGCGGGAGTTCCAATGAGCAGTTCTTC
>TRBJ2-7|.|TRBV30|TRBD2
CAWSRRETSGSYEQYF
TGTGCCTGGAGTCGGAGGGAAACTAGCGGATCCTACGAGCAGTACTTC
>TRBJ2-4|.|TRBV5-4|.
CASSLAEPKNIQYF
TGTGCCAGCAGCTTGGCCGAGCCCAAAAACATTCAGTACTTC
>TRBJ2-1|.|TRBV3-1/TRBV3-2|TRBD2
CASSQDWRGGLDEQFF
TGTGCCAGCAGCCAAGATTGGCGGGGGGGCCTCGATGAGCAGTTCTTC
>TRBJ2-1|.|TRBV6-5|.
CASSYGVAGNEQFF
TGTGCCAGCAGTTACGGGGTAGCAGGGAATGAGCAGTTCTTC
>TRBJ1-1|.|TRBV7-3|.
CASSLNTQNTEAFF
TGTGCCAGCAGCTTAAATACACAGAACACTGAAGCTTTCTTT
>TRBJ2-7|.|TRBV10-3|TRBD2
CAISAVAGGSSYEQYF
TGTGCCATCAGTGCTGTAGCGGGGGGCAGCTCCTACGAGCAGTACTTC
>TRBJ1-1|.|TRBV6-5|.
CASSFSDRNTEAFF
TGTGCCAGCAGTTTCTCGGACAGGAACACTGAAGCTTTCTTT
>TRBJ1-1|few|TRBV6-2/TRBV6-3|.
CASSHPGTEAFF
TGTGCCAGCAGCCACCCGGGGACTGAAGCTTTCTTT
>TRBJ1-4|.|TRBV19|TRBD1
CASGDRYNEKLFF
TGTGCCAGTGGGGACAGATATAATGAAAAACTGTTTTTT
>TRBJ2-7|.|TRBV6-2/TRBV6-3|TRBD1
CASSYKQGIYEQYF
TGTGCCAGCAGTTATAAACAGGGGATCTACGAGCAGTACTTC
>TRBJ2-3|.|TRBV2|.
CASRHEVSTDTQYF
TGTGCCAGCAGACACGAGGTTAGCACAGATACGCAGTATTTT
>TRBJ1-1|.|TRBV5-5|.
CASRPQEGSTEAFF
TGTGCCAGCAGACCCCAGGAGGGGAGCACTGAAGCTTTCTTT
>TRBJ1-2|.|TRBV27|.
CASSYSSLYGYTF
TGTGCCAGCAGTTACAGCAGCCTATATGGCTACACCTTC
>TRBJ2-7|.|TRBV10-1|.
CASTRALSVIYEQYF
TGCGCCAGCACCCGAGCCCTCAGCGTTATCTACGAGCAGTACTTC
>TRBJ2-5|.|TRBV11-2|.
CASSFRARRETQYF
TGTGCCAGCAGTTTTAGAGCGCGACGGGAGACCCAGTACTTC
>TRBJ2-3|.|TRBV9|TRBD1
CASSPPQRGGAADTQYF
TGTGCCAGCAGCCCCCCTCAGAGAGGGGGCGCCGCAGATACGCAGTATTTT